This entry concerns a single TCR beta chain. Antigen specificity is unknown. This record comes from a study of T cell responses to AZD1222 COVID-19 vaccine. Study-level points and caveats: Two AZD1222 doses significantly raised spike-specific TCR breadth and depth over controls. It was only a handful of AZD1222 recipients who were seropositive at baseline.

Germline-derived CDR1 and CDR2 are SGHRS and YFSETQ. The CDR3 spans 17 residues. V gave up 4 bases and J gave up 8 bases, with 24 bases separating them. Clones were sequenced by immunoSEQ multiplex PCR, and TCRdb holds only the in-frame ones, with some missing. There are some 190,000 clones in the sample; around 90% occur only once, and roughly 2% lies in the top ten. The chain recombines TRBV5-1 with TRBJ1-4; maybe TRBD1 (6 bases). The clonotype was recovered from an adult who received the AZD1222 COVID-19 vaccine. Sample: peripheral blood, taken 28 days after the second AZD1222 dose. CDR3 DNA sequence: TGCGCCAGCAGCCTTGGGGTGGTGCTAGGGGGTGACGAAAAACTGTTTTTT. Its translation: CASSLGVVLGGDEKLFF.